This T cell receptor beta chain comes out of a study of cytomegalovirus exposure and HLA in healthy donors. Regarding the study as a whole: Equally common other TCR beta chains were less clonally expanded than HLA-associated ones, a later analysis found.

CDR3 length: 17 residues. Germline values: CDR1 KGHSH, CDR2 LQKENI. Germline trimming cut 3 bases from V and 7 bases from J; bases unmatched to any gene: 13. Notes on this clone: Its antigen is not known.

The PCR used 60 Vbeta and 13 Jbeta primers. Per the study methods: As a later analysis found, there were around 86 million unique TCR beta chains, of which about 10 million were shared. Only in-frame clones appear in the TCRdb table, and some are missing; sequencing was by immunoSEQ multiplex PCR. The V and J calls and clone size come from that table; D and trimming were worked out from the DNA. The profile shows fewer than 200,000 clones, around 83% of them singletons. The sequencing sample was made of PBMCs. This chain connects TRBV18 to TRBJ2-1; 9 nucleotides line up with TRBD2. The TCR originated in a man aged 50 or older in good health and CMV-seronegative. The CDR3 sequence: CASSPFPLGAGGNEQFF. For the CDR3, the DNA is TGTGCCAGCTCACCTTTCCCCCTTGGGGCGGGGGGGAATGAGCAGTTCTTC.